This entry lists 24 T cell receptor beta chains sequenced from one sample in a study (dated by TCRdb to about 2015). Preparation of the library involved 5' RACE. The reads were generated on an Illumina MiSeq. TCRdb redid the processing of the public reads, applying fastp at Q25 and MiXCR, and retained in-frame beta chains. Merged by CDR3 protein, the rows form single entries marked with the most common genes and DNA. The sample table shows nearly 55,000 distinct CDR3 sequences, and approximately 23% are seen once. Approximately 3.4% of the sample comes from the top ten. The sample consisted of tumor-infiltrating naive CD4+ T cells sorted from the breast tumor. Interpreted using the paper, the cell subset or site label stands for: naive CD4+ T cells, CD4+CD45RA+CD25-. All receptors derive from a female donor with breast cancer.

Regarding this clonotype: One junction end disagrees with the germline gene, perhaps due to a read error. V gene TRBV27 combines with J gene TRBJ1-2; the D gene is possibly TRBD1 (6 bases). Germline V gives CDR1 MNHEY, CDR2 SMNVEV (reference sequence). The CDR3 spans 13 residues. CDR3 residues: CASSSTGGYGYTF. DNA for the CDR3: TGTGCCAGCAGTTCGACAGGAGGTTATGGCTACACCTTT.

As concerns this clonotype: As the CDR3 is not closed by the conserved phenylalanine or tryptophan, this likely results from a read error. The chain carries TRBV20-1 and TRBJ1-2; TRBD1 matches at 10 bases. V was clipped by 4 bases and J by 10 bases; unmatched bases: 6. CDR1 and CDR2 (germline): DFQATT, SNEGSKA (reference sequence). The CDR3 loop spans 12 amino acids. CDR3 loop: CSATLGTGVYTV. CDR3 sequence (DNA): TGCAGTGCTACCTTGGGGACAGGGGTCTACACCGTC.

This chain connects TRBV29-1 to TRBJ2-7; 10 nucleotides agree with TRBD2. The CDR3 runs 14 residues. The germline gives CDR1 SQVTM, CDR2 ANQGSEA. CDR3 DNA: TGCAGGACTGCGACCGGACTAGCGGTCTACGAGCAGTACTTC. It translates to CRTATGLAVYEQYF.

The chain combines TRBV29-1 with TRBJ2-2; no reliable D call. The CDR3 sequence is 13 residues long. The germline CDR1 and CDR2 sequences are SQVTM and ANQGSEA. The V gene lost 3 bases and the J gene lost 0 bases, with 5 bases spanning the gap. CDR3 amino acids: CSVDSANTGELFF. Written as DNA, the CDR3 is TGCAGCGTTGATTCCGCGAACACCGGGGAGCTGTTTTTT.

The table lists this clonotype with many counts. The rearrangement links TRBV7-2 to TRBJ1-2, with D perhaps TRBD1 (5 bases). V lost 5 bases and J lost 0, with 25 bases in between. This CDR3 comprises 19 residues. Per the germline V gene, CDR1 is SGHTA and CDR2 is FQGNSA. The CDR3 sequence is CASSPTRAGPGLANYGYTF. The CDR3 DNA is TGTGCCAGCAGCCCTACTCGAGCTGGACCAGGGCTTGCTAACTATGGCTACACCTTC.

The rearrangement links TRBV29-1 to TRBJ1-1; D gene uncertain. The germline gives CDR1 SQVTM, CDR2 ANQGSEA. The CDR3 contains 11 residues. V shed 7 bases and J shed 0 bases, with 6 bases lying between them. The CDR3 reads CSAHLNTEAFF. The CDR3 DNA is TGCAGCGCCCACCTGAACACTGAAGCTTTCTTT.

In this sample, this clonotype turned up a few times. The chain carries TRBV6-1 and TRBJ1-2, with D uncertain. Germline lookup yields CDR1 MNHNS and CDR2 SASEGT. This CDR3 has 15 amino acids. V lost 3 bases and J lost 5, with 16 bases in between. CDR3 sequence (DNA): TGTGCCAGCAGTGACCTCGCCTCCGTCTCTTATGGCTACACCTTC. It codes for CASSDLASVSYGYTF.

This chain connects TRBV24-1 to TRBJ2-1; D gene uncertain. The V end was cut by 4 bases, the J end by 6 bases, with 15 bases between. The CDR3 is 15 amino acids. CDR1 is KGHDR and CDR2 is SFDVKD in the germline V gene. The CDR3 protein is CATSDPGGPLNEQFF. The CDR3 DNA reads as TGTGCCACCAGTGACCCCGGTGGACCACTCAATGAGCAGTTCTTC.

The chain carries TRBV6-1 and TRBJ1-4, with D possibly matching TRBD1 (6 bases). CDR1 and CDR2 (germline): MNHNS, SASEGT. V dropped 5 bases and J dropped 6 bases, with 22 bases sitting between them. The CDR3 is 17 amino acids. CDR3 in amino acids: CASSTTLRGAWDEKLFF. The CDR3 DNA is TGTGCCAGCAGTACAACCCTCCGGGGGGCATGGGATGAAAAACTGTTTTTT.

This clonotype has a handful of counts. The V and J genes are TRBV20-1 and TRBJ2-5; 11 nucleotides line up with TRBD2. CDR1 and CDR2 from the germline V gene are DFQATT and SNEGSKA (reference sequence). J was trimmed by 7 bases and V by 3 bases; bases with no gene match: 10. The CDR3 length is 15 residues. In DNA form, the CDR3 reads TGCAGTGCTAGTCCCCAACTAGCGGGGGCCCGGACCCAGTACTTC. Encoded protein: CSASPQLAGARTQYF.

This clonotype was picked up a small number of times. This chain connects TRBV7-2 to TRBJ2-2; tentative D call: TRBD1 (6 bases). This CDR3 has 15 amino acids. Deletions cut 5 bases from V and 0 bases from J, with 10 bases between. Germline-derived CDR1 and CDR2 are SGHTA and FQGNSA. CDR3 amino acids: CASSPDSANTGELFF. CDR3 in DNA: TGTGCCAGCAGCCCGGACAGCGCGAACACCGGGGAGCTGTTTTTT.

This clonotype came up a few times. The V gene is TRBV12-3 or TRBV12-4, the J gene TRBJ2-1, with TRBD2 matching 7 bases. V shed 3 bases, J shed 9 bases, and the junction held 2 bases outside the gene matches. There are 12 residues in the CDR3. CDR3 loop: CASSLPGGEQFF. For the CDR3, the DNA is TGTGCCAGCAGTTTGCCGGGGGGTGAGCAGTTCTTC.

The chain couples TRBV10-3 to TRBJ2-5; 9 bases agree with TRBD1. From germline, CDR1 is ENHRY and CDR2 SYGVKD. V lost 4 bases and J lost 2; bases outside the gene matches: 2. This CDR3 has 14 amino acids. The CDR3 is CAISGDRAQETQYF. For the CDR3, the DNA is TGTGCCATCAGTGGGGACAGGGCACAAGAGACCCAGTACTTC.

In regard to this clonotype: A read error is possible here, since a much larger clone lies one base away. The rearrangement uses TRBV5-1 and TRBJ1-4; unclear D gene. The length of the CDR3 is 15 residues. Per the germline V gene, CDR1 is SGHRS and CDR2 is YFSETQ. The DNA for the CDR3 is TGCTCCAGCAGCTTGGGGAACTTGATTAATGAAAAACTGTTTTTT. This sequence encodes CSSSLGNLINEKLFF.

This clonotype was found a few times. CDR3 DNA sequence: TGTGCCAGCAGCTTTTATTCTAGGAATTCACCCCTCCACTTT. It yields the protein CASSFYSRNSPLHF. The V gene is TRBV7-9, the J gene TRBJ1-6; D not certain. This CDR3 spans 14 amino acids. Trimming removed 3 bases from V and 7 bases from J, with 10 bases in between. Germline CDR1 is SEHNR and CDR2 is FQNEAQ (reference sequence).

The CDR3 spells CASSLRDRPSGELFF. CDR3 bases: TGTGCCAGCAGCCTCCGGGACAGGCCATCCGGGGAGCTGTTTTTT. V usage is TRBV5-6 and J usage is TRBJ2-2, with 8 positions matching TRBD1. Germline values: CDR1 SGHDT, CDR2 YYEEEE. Losses at the gene ends were 4 bases for V and 6 bases for J; bases not matched to a gene: 8. The length of the CDR3 is 15 residues.

This clonotype has more than one count but fewer than ten. This sequence joins TRBV20-1 and TRBJ2-3, with 9 bases aligning to TRBD1. The V gene's germline CDR1 is DFQATT and CDR2 SNEGSKA (reference sequence). Losses at the gene ends were 6 bases for V and 8 bases for J; bases not matched to a gene: 12. This CDR3 comprises 14 residues. The CDR3 region is CSASRTGGRSTQYF. As DNA, the CDR3 is TGCAGTGCCAGTAGAACAGGGGGCCGGAGTACGCAGTATTTT.

V is TRBV28 and J is TRBJ1-2, with 7 bases aligning to TRBD1. Germline V gene sequence: CDR1 MDHEN, CDR2 SYDVKM. The V segment lost 6 bases and the J segment 3 bases; nucleotides outside the gene matches: 7. The length of the CDR3 is 14 residues. CDR3 protein: CASRSYDRDYGYTF. The CDR3 bases are TGTGCCAGCAGATCATACGACAGGGACTATGGCTACACCTTC.

This chain joins TRBV2 and TRBJ2-7; 10 positions agree with TRBD2. V gave up 7 bases and J gave up 2 bases; unmatched junction bases: 8. The CDR3 covers 15 residues. In germline, CDR1 is SNHLY, CDR2 FYNNEI. CDR3: CASTILAGAAYEQYF. The CDR3 bases are TGTGCCAGCACTATCCTAGCGGGAGCGGCCTACGAGCAGTACTTC.

This clonotype was observed many times. The chain employs TRBV9 and TRBJ2-7; 9 nucleotides agree with TRBD2. CDR1 is SGDLS, CDR2 YYNGEE, per germline. This CDR3 region has 15 residues. Trimming took 4 bases from V and 0 from J; bases not matched to a gene: 5. CDR3 coding DNA: TGTGCCAGCAGCATTAGCGGGGGCGTCTCCTACGAGCAGTACTTC. Encoded protein: CASSISGGVSYEQYF.

This clonotype has only a few counts. The rearrangement uses TRBV6-6 and TRBJ2-7; D may be TRBD2 (5 bases). V lost 0 bases, J lost 6 bases, and 6 bases lay in between. This CDR3 contains 12 residues. Germline-derived CDR1 and CDR2 are MNHNY and SVGAGI (reference sequence). CDR3 residues: CASSYSRAEQYF. The DNA of the CDR3 is TGTGCCAGCAGTTACTCGAGGGCCGAGCAGTACTTC.

With regard to this clonotype: The germline gene is not matched at one end of the junction; a read error may be the cause. The J gene is TRBJ2-7, the V gene TRBV12-3 or TRBV12-4, with a possible D match to TRBD1 (5 bases). The CDR3 contains 14 residues. As DNA, the CDR3 is TGTGTCAGCAGTTTAATGGGGCAAACCTACGAGCAGTACTTC. As protein: CVSSLMGQTYEQYF.

In the case of this clonotype: A much larger clone differs from this one at a single base, so this may be a read error. The rearrangement joins TRBV7-7 to TRBJ2-1; 7 bases are shared with TRBD2. Germline V lookup: CDR1 SSHAT, CDR2 FNYEAQ (reference sequence). The CDR3 extends over 16 amino acids. CDR3: CASSLDGGGSYNAQFF. Here the CDR3 DNA reads TGTGCCAGCAGCTTAGATGGGGGGGGTTCCTACAATGCGCAGTTCTTC. The full variable domain, its missing parts supplied by reference TRBV7-7 and TRBJ2-1, is GAGVSQSPRYKVTKRGQDVTLRCDPISSHATLYWYQQALGQGPEFLTYFNYEAQPDKSGLPSDRFSAERPEGSISTLTIQRTEQRDSAMYRCASSLDGGGSYNAQFFGPGTRLTVL.

This clonotype was seen more than once but under ten times. This sequence joins TRBV18 and TRBJ2-7; 8 nucleotides match TRBD2. CDR3 length: 14 residues. Germline lookup yields CDR1 KGHSH and CDR2 LQKENI. The trim removed 3 bases at V and 5 bases at J, leaving 6 bases unmatched. CDR3 bases: TGTGCCAGCTCACCGGCAGCGGGAGAAAACGAGCAGTACTTC. Its translation: CASSPAAGENEQYF.